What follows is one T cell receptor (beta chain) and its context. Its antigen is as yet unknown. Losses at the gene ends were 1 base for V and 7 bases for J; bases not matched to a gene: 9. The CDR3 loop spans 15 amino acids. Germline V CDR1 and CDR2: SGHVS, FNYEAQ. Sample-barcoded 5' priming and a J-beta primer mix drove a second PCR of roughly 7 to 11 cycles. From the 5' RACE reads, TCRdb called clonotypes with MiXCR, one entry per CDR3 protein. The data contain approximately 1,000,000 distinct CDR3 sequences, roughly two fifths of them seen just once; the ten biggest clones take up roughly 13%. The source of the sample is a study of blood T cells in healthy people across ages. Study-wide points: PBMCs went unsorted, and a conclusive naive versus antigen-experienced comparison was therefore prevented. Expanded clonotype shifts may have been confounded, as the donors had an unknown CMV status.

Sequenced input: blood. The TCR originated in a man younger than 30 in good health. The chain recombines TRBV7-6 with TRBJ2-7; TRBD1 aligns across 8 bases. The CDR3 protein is CASSLVGTGYNEQYF. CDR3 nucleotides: TGTGCCAGCAGCTTAGTTGGGACAGGATACAATGAGCAGTACTTC. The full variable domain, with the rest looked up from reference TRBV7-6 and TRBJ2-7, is GAGVSQSPRYKVTKRGQDVALRCDPISGHVSLYWYRQALGQGPEFLTYFNYEAQQDKSGLPNDRFSAERPEGSISTLTIQRTEQRDSAMYRCASSLVGTGYNEQYFGPGTRLTVT.